This TCR beta chain is from a study of monozygotic twins with inflammatory bowel disease (dated by TCRdb to about 2019). With regard to the full study: A total of roughly 28 monozygotic twin pairs were included in the full study, comprising nine German pairs (four IBD-concordant, five IBD-discordant) and 19 IBD-discordant Danish pairs. The search for disease-associated traits relied mainly on comparing, within discordant pairs, IBD patients with their genetically identical healthy co-twins. Each individual had, on average, about 151 000 unique TCRalpha sequences and 181 000 unique TCRbeta sequences available for analysis.

From each donor, a 2.5 ml peripheral blood sample was drawn into PAXgene tubes and stored at -80 degrees C. Without T cell sorting, total RNA was isolated from whole blood using the PAXgene blood miRNA kit on an automated QIAcube. Peripheral blood from monozygotic twin pairs who were concordant or discordant for inflammatory bowel disease underwent deep TCRalpha and TCRbeta repertoire profiling using unique molecular barcoding. Smoking habits were recorded for all twin pairs, and each individual was classified as a current, former or never smoker. The method behind the library was 5' RACE. For each TCR library, around 3,500 ng of total RNA was used. For each sample, cDNA synthesis with SMARTScribe reverse transcriptase was split into eight separate reactions. Unique molecular identifiers containing a 6-nucleotide sample barcode were introduced through template switching during cDNA synthesis. Amplification of TCRalpha and TCRbeta cDNA involved two nested PCRs of 16 and 9 cycles, and each PCR was followed by bead purification. Before amplification, cDNA was treated with uracil DNA-glycosylase and purified using the QIAquick PCR purification kit. The second PCR added Illumina TruSeq-compatible adapters along with sample-specific barcodes. Library quality and concentration were checked on TapeStation and Qubit, and libraries were pooled at approximately 5 ng each. Sequencing of pooled libraries was carried out on an Illumina HiSeq2500 single-index Rapid Run using 2 x 100 bp reads and custom sequencing primers. The original pipeline was this. MiGEC version 1.2.6 was used for UMI-based consensus assembly, which corrected PCR and sequencing errors. MiXCR version 2.1.1 was used to carry out V(D)J alignment, clonotype assembly and CDR3 extraction. Normalisation of gene usage, clonotype sharing and MAIT/NKT TCR abundance was achieved by analysing the top 1000, 10 000 and 20 000 clonotypes per sample. Diversity was computed as the inverse Simpson index with the vegan R package after downsampling to 27 000 UMIs. Statistical testing used paired Mann-Whitney U tests on the discordant twin pairs and applied Benjamini-Hochberg correction for multiple testing. TCRdb reprocessed the public reads and reports one entry per CDR3 protein sequence, without DNA. TCRdb, not the original authors, processed these V and J calls. In this sample's table one finds 200,000 to 250,000 distinct CDR3 sequences. Clones ranked in the top ten supply roughly 7.1% of the sample.

Summary of the overall study and its limitations: Repertoire similarity did not differ between concordant and discordant twins, possibly due to limited statistical power. The results gave no support for a single strong signal or clonotype linked to IBD. Different T cell subtypes could not be distinguished in the analysis. IBD patients shared fewer clonotypes with other individuals than healthy twins did, most markedly in patients showing signs of disease activity. IBD patients had lower TCRbeta repertoire diversity, measured by the inverse Simpson index, than their healthy co-twins. Differing immunosuppressive treatments among patients may have added background noise and inter-individual variability to the repertoires.

Turning to this clonotype: Its recognized antigen is unknown.

Counted from cysteine to phenylalanine, this CDR3 has 14 amino acids. Only the protein is on record. CDR1 SGHRS and CDR2 YFSETQ were looked up in the germline V gene. The sequence was collected from a human donor with ulcerative colitis or Crohn's disease, or a healthy co-twin of an affected twin (not recorded which). The chain links TRBV5-1 with TRBJ2-3. The sequenced sample consisted of blood. The CDR3 is CASSSDHPTDTQYF. With all but the CDR3 taken from the reference TRBV5-1 and TRBJ2-3 genes, the full variable domain is: KAGVTQTPRYLIKTRGQQVTLSCSPISGHRSVSWYQQTPGQGLQFLFEYFSETQRNKGNFPGRFSGRQFSNSRSEMNVSTLELGDSALYLCASSSDHPTDTQYFGPGTRLTVL.